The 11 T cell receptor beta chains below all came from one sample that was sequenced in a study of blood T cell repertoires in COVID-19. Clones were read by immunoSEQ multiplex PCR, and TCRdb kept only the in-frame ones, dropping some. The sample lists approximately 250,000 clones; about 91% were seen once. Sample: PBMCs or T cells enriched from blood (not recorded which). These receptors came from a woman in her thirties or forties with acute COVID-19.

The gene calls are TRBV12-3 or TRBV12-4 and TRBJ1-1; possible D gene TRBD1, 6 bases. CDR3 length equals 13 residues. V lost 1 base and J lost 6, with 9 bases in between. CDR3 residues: CASSLDGGPEAFF. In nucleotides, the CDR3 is TGTGCCAGCAGTTTAGACGGGGGGCCTGAAGCTTTCTTT.

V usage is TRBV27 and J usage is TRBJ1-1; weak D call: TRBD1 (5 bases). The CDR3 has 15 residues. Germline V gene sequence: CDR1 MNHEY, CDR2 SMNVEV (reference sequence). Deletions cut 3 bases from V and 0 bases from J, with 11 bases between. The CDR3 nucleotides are TGTGCCAGCAGTTTTATAAGGGGTATGAACACTGAAGCTTTCTTT. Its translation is CASSFIRGMNTEAFF.

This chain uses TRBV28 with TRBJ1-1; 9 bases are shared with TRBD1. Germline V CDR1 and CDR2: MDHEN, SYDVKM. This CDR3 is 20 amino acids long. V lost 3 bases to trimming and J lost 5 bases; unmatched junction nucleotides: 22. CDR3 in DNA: TGTGCCAGCAGTTTGGGGTCCCTAACAGGGGGCTACGGTGGGTTGACTGAAGCTTTCTTT. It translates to CASSLGSLTGGYGGLTEAFF.

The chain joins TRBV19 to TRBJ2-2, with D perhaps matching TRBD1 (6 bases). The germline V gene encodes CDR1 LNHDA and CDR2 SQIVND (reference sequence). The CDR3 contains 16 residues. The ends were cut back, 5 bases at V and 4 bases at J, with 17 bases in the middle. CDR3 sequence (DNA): TGTGCCAGTAGTTCATTGGGACACGATATCACCGGGGAGCTGTTTTTT. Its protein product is CASSSLGHDITGELFF.

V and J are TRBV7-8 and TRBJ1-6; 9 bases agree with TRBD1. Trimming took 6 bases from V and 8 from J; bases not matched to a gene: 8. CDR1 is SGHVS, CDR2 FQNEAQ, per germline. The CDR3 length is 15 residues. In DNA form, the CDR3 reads TGTGCCAGCAGGCTTCGGACAGGGGTGGATTCACCCCTCCACTTT. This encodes CASRLRTGVDSPLHF.

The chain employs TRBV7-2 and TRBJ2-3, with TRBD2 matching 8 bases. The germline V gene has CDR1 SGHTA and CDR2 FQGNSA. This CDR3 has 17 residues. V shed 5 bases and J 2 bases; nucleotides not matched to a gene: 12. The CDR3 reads CASSNQLSGDYTDTQYF. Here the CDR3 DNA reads TGTGCCAGCAGCAATCAACTTAGCGGGGATTACACAGATACGCAGTATTTT.

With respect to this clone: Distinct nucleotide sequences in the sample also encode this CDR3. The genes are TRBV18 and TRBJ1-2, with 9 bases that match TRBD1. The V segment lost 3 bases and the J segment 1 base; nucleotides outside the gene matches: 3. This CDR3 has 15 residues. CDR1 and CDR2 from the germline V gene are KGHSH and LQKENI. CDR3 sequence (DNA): TGTGCCAGCTCACCGAGGACAGGGGATAACTATGGCTACACCTTC. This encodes CASSPRTGDNYGYTF.

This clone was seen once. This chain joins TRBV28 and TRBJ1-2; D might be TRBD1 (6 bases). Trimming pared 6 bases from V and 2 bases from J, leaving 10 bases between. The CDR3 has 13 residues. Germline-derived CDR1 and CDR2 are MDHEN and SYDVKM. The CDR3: CASSPQGNYGYTF. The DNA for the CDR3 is TGTGCCAGCAGCCCACAGGGAAACTATGGCTACACCTTC.

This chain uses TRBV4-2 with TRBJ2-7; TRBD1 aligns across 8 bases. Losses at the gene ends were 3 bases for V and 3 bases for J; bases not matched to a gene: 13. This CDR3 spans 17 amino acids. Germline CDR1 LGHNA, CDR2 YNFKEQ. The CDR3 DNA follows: TGTGCCAGCAGCCATTTACCCGGGACAGGTGGATACTACGAGCAGTACTTC. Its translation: CASSHLPGTGGYYEQYF.

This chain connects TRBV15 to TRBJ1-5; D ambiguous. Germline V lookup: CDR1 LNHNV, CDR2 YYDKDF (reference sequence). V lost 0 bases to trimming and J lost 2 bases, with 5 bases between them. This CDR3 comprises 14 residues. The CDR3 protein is CATSRDTGNQPQHF. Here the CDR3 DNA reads TGTGCCACCAGCAGAGATACAGGCAATCAGCCCCAGCATTTT.

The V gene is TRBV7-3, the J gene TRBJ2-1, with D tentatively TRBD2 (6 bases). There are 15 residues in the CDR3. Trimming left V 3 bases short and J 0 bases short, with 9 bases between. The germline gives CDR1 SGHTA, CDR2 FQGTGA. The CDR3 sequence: CASSFSGSSYNEQFF. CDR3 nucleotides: TGTGCCAGCAGCTTTAGCGGTAGCTCCTACAATGAGCAGTTCTTC.